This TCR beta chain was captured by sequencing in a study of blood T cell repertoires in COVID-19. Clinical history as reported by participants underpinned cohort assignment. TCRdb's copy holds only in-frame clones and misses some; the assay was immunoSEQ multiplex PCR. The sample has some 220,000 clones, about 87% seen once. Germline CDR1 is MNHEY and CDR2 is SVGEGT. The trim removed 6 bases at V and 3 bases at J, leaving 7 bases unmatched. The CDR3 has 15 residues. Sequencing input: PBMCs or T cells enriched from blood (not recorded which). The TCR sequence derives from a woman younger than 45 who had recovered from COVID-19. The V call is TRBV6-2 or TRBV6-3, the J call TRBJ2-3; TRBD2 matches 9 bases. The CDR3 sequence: CASSPSGGRTDTQYF. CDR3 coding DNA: TGTGCCAGCAGCCCAAGCGGGGGGCGGACAGATACGCAGTATTTT.